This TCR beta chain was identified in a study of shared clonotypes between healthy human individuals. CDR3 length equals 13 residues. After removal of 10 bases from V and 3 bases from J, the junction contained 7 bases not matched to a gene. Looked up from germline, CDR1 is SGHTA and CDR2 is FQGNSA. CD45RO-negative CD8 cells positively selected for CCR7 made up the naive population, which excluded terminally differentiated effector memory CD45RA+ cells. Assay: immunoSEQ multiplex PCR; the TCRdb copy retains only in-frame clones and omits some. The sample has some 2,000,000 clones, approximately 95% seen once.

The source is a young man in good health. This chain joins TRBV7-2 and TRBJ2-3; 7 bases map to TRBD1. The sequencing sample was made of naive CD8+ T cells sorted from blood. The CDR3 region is CAITGVVTDTQYF. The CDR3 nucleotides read TGTGCCATCACAGGGGTTGTAACAGATACGCAGTATTTT.